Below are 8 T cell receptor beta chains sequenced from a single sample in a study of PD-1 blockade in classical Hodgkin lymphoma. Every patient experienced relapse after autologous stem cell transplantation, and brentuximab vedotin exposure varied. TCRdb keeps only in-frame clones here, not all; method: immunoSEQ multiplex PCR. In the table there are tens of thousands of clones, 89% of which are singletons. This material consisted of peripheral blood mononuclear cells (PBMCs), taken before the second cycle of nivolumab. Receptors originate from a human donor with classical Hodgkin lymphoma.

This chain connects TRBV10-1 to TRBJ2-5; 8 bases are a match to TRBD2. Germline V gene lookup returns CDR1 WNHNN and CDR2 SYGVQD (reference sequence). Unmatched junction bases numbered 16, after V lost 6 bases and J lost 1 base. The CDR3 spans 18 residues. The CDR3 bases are TGCGCCAGCAGAGGGAGACTAGCGAATGCATACCTCCAAGAGACCCAGTACTTC. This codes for CASRGRLANAYLQETQYF.

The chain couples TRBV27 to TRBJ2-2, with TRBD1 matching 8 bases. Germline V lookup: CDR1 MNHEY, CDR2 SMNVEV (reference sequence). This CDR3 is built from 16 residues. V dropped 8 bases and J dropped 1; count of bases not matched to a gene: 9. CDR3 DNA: TGTGCCAGCCGATTGAGTGGACAGGGGAACACCGGGGAGCTGTTTTTT. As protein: CASRLSGQGNTGELFF.

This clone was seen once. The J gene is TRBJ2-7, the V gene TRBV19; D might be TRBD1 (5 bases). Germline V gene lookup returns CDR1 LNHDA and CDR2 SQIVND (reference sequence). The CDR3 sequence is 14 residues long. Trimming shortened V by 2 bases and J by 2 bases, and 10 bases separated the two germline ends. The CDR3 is CASSINRWPYEQYF. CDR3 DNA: TGTGCCAGTAGTATAAACAGGTGGCCCTACGAGCAGTACTTC.

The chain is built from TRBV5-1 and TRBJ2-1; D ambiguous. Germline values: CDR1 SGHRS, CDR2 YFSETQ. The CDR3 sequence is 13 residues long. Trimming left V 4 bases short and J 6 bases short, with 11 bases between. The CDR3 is CASSPPLRNEQFF. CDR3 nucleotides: TGCGCCAGCAGCCCTCCTTTGCGCAATGAGCAGTTCTTC.

DNA of the CDR3: TGTGCCAGCGGATCGTATTTCTCGGATCCCGCTCGCCTTAGCAATCAGCCCCAGCATTTT. It specifies CASGSYFSDPARLSNQPQHF. The chain uses TRBV7-8 and TRBJ1-5; D unclear. Trimming took off 8 bases at V and 0 bases at J, with 29 bases between the two ends. The CDR3 is 20 residues long. Germline CDR1 is SGHVS and CDR2 is FQNEAQ. The full variable domain, completed using reference TRBV7-8 and TRBJ1-5, is GAGVSQSPRYKVAKRGQDVALRCDPISGHVSLFWYQQALGQGPEFLTYFQNEAQLDKSGLPSDRFFAERPEGSVSTLKIQRTQQEDSAVYLCASGSYFSDPARLSNQPQHFGDGTRLSIL.

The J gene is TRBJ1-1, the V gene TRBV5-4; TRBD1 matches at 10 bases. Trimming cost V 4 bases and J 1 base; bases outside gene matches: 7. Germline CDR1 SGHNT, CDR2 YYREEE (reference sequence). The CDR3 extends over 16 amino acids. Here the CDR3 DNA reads TGTGCCAGCAGCCCCGACAGGGGGCGAAGGAACACTGAAGCTTTCTTT. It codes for CASSPDRGRRNTEAFF.

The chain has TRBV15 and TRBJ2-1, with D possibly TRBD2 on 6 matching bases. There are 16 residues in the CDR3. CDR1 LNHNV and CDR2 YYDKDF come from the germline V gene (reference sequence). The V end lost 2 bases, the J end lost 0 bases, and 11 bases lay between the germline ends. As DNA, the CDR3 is TGTGCCACCAGCAGAACCCGGGGGAGCTCCTACAATGAGCAGTTCTTC. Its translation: CATSRTRGSSYNEQFF.

CDR3 coding DNA: TGTGCCAGCAGCGTCTCCCAGGGCTACGAGCAGTACTTC. It codes for CASSVSQGYEQYF. The chain is built from TRBV11-2 and TRBJ2-7; D may be TRBD1 (5 bases). V was pared by 5 bases and J by 3 bases, with 11 bases between. Per germline, CDR1 SGHAT and CDR2 FQNNGV. There are 13 residues in the CDR3.